A selection of T cell receptor beta chains follows, all from one sample in a study of CD8 T cells in Susac syndrome. TCRdb reanalysed the immunoSEQ multiplex PCR reads using MiXCR and keeps one entry per CDR3 protein. Here the sample spans approximately 70,000 distinct CDR3 sequences, over 90% being singletons. Input material: CD4+ T cells from PBMCs. The receptors come from a human donor with multiple sclerosis. The CDR3 runs from the conserved cysteine through the conserved F or W. Part of the rows lack a size; the others show once, few, many or a class for expanded clones.

v_call: TRBV3-1
clone_size: -
cdr3_aa: CASRPTGGRNTEAFF

v_call: TRBV12-3/TRBV12-4
clone_size: -
cdr3_aa: CASSYPRTELTTNEKLFF

v_call: TRBV12-3/TRBV12-4
clone_size: -
cdr3_aa: CASSLSGSGGIGRFF

v_call: TRBV29-1
clone_size: -
cdr3_aa: CSVEVSPDTEAFF

v_call: TRBV3-1
clone_size: -
cdr3_aa: CASSQGLAGGRFF

v_call: TRBV7-8
clone_size: -
cdr3_aa: CASSLPFWGYTDTQYF

v_call: TRBV12-3/TRBV12-4
clone_size: -
cdr3_aa: CASSPTGTGGSYEQYF

v_call: TRBV9
clone_size: -
cdr3_aa: CASSSSGGPYNEQFF

v_call: TRBV20-1
clone_size: -
cdr3_aa: CSARDAGSLYTGELFF

v_call: TRBV4-1
clone_size: once
cdr3_aa: CASSQPQGTNYGYTF

v_call: TRBV12-3/TRBV12-4
clone_size: -
cdr3_aa: CASSSPDRADEQFF

v_call: TRBV5-6
clone_size: -
cdr3_aa: CASSLERTRETQYF

v_call: TRBV6-1
clone_size: few
cdr3_aa: CASSETGGYGYTF

v_call: TRBV5-6
clone_size: -
cdr3_aa: CASSVRRVRTQYF

v_call: TRBV29-1
clone_size: -
cdr3_aa: CSVEAGADTQYF

v_call: TRBV6-2/TRBV6-3
clone_size: -
cdr3_aa: CASSTPPPNYGYTF

v_call: TRBV7-9
clone_size: -
cdr3_aa: CASSLPWVRGPDTQYF

v_call: TRBV20-1
clone_size: -
cdr3_aa: CSARVAFTTGANVLTF

v_call: TRBV24-1
clone_size: -
cdr3_aa: CATSEGSLYGYTF

v_call: TRBV14
clone_size: -
cdr3_aa: CASSPGGSEQYF

v_call: TRBV20-1
clone_size: -
cdr3_aa: CSARKELDQPQHF

v_call: TRBV24-1
clone_size: once
cdr3_aa: CATSGPSSQGTDTQYF

v_call: TRBV5-1
clone_size: -
cdr3_aa: CASSVDRGLGEAFF

v_call: TRBV15
clone_size: -
cdr3_aa: CATSRYRTGFDEQFF

v_call: TRBV12-3/TRBV12-4
clone_size: -
cdr3_aa: CASSLAPLAAVYNEQFF

v_call: TRBV9
clone_size: -
cdr3_aa: CASSVEPYNEQFF

v_call: TRBV28
clone_size: -
cdr3_aa: CASATSGGPRETQYF

v_call: TRBV19
clone_size: -
cdr3_aa: CASRDRGNQPQHF

v_call: TRBV7-9
clone_size: -
cdr3_aa: CASSIPRDRGFNEQFF

v_call: TRBV30
clone_size: -
cdr3_aa: CAWGREWRNNSPLHF

v_call: TRBV20-1
clone_size: -
cdr3_aa: CSARWPGRNTEAFF

v_call: TRBV30
clone_size: -
cdr3_aa: CAWSVRRDGYTF

v_call: TRBV29-1
clone_size: -
cdr3_aa: CSVARDYDTEAFF

v_call: TRBV18
clone_size: -
cdr3_aa: CASSLSPPRGEQYF

v_call: TRBV29-1
clone_size: -
cdr3_aa: CCSGGSGDTQYF